This TCR beta chain comes out of a study of cytomegalovirus exposure and HLA in healthy donors. Study-level results: In a later analysis, HLA-associated TCR beta chains were more clonally expanded than equally common others. An apparent linkage of common viral pathogens to several of the most significant clusters emerged in a later analysis.

With 60 Vbeta and 13 Jbeta primers, the PCR was carried out. TCRdb keeps only in-frame clones here, not all; method: immunoSEQ multiplex PCR. The table has fewer than 200,000 clones, roughly four fifths seen once. As to this clone: Its antigen is unidentified.

Trimming removed 4 bases from V and 6 bases from J, with 16 bases in between. The germline V gene has CDR1 WSHSY and CDR2 SAAADI. The CDR3 spans 14 residues. Sequencing was done on a sample of PBMCs. The V and J genes are TRBV10-2 and TRBJ2-7; D perhaps matches TRBD2 (5 bases). This TCR derives from a man younger than 35 in good health and CMV-seronegative. The CDR3 nucleotides read TGCGCCAGCAGTGTCCGGACCCTCCGGGGCGAGCAGTACTTC. Translation gives CASSVRTLRGEQYF.